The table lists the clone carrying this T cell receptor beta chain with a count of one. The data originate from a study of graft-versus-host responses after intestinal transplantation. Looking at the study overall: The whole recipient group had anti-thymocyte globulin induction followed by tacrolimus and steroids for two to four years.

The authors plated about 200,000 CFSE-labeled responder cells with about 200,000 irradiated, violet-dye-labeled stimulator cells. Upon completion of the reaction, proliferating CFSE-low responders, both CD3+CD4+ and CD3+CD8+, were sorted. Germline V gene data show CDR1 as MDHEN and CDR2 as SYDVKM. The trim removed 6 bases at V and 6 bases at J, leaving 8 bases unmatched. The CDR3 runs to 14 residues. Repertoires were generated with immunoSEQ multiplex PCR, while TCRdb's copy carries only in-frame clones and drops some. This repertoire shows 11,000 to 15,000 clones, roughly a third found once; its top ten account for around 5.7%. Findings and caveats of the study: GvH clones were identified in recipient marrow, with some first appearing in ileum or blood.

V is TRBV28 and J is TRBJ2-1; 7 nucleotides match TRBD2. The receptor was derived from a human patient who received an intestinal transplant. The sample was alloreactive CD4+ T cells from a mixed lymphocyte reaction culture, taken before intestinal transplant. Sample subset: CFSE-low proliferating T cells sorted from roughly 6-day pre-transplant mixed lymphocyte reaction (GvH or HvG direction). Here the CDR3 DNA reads TGTGCCAGCAGGCTTATTGGGGGGGGCAATGAGCAGTTCTTC. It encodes CASRLIGGGNEQFF.